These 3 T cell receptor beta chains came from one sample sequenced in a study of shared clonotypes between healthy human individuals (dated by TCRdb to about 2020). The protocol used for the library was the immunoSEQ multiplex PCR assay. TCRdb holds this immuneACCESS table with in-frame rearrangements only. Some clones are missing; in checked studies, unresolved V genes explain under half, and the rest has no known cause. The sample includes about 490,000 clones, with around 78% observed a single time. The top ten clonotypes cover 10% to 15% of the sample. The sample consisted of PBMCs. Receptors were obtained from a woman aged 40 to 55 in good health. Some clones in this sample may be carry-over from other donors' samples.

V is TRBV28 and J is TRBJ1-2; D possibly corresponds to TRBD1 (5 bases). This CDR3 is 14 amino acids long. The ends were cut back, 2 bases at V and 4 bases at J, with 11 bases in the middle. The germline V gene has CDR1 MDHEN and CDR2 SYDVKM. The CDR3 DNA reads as TGTGCCAGCAGTTTAGGGGGAGTAGGCTATGGCTACACCTTC. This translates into CASSLGGVGYGYTF.

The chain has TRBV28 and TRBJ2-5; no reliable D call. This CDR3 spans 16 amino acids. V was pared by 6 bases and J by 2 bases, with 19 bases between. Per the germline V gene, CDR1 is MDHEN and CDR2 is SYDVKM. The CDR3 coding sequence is TGTGCCAGCAGATCTCTTGGCCAGATATTTCAAGAGACCCAGTACTTC. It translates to CASRSLGQIFQETQYF.

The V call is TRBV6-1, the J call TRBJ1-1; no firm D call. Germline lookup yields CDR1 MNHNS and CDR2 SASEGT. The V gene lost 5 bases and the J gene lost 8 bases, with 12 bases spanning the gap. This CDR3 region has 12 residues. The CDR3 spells CASSSGSGEAFF. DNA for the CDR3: TGTGCCAGCAGTTCGGGATCCGGGGAAGCTTTCTTT.